This TCR beta chain was profiled in a study of vaccination and CD4 T cells after COVID-19. The Oncomine TCR Beta short-read assay sequenced DNA from cultured CD4+ T cells. Once CD4+ T cells had been cultured, genomic DNA was extracted from them. TCRdb re-derived calls from the PCR reads in MiXCR, one entry per CDR3 protein. Of around 6,400 distinct CDR3 sequences listed, 40% to 55% are singletons. This sample's treatment: approximately 9-day PBMC culture with coronavirus spike peptide pools or control peptides (ViraFEST assay). The unexposed donor provided CD4+ T cells, which were taken before the COVID-19 pandemic (2011-2018). Using peptide pools, antigen-specific T cells were expanded in ViraFEST before TCRs were sequenced. The germline V gene has CDR1 DFQATT and CDR2 SNEGSKA (reference sequence). The CDR3 loop spans 14 amino acids. The V gene end was trimmed by 6 bases and the J gene end by 8 bases; junction bases not matched to a gene: 13.

This clonotype has just a few counts. The antigen remains unidentified. The chain has TRBV20-1 and TRBJ1-2; 9 positions match TRBD1. The sequence came from a human donor in good health. Sequenced material: CD4+ T cells from blood, cultured in vitro. DNA for the CDR3: TGCAGTGCCAGGGAGGGGGACAGGGTGCAAGGCTACACCTTC. As protein: CSAREGDRVQGYTF.